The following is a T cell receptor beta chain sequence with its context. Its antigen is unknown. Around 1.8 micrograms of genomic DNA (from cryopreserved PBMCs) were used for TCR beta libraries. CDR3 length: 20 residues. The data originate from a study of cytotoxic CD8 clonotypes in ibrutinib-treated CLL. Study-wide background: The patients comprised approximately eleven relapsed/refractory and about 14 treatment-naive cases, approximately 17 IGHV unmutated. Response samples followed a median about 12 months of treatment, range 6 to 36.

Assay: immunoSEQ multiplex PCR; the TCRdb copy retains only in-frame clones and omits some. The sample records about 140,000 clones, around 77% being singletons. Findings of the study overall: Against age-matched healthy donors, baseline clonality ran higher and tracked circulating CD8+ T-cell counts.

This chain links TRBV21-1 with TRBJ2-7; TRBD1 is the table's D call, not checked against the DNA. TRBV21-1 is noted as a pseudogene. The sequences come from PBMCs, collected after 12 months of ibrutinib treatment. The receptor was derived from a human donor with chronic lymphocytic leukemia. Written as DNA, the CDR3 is TGTGCCAGCAGCAAATCGGGTGGCAGAGACGAAGACAGGGGGATCAACGAGCAGTACTTC. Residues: CASSKSGGRDEDRGINEQYF.